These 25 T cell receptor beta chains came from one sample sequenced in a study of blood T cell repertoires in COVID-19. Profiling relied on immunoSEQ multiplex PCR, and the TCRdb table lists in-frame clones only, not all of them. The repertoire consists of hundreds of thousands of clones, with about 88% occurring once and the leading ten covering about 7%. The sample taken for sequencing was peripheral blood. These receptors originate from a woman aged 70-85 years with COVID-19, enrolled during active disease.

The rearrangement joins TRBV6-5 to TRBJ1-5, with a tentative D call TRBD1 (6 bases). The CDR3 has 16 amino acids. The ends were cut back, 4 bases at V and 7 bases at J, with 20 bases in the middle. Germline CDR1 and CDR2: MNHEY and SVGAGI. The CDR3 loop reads CASSLGTLLGKQPQHF. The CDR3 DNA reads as TGTGCCAGCAGTTTGGGGACACTTCTAGGGAAGCAGCCCCAGCATTTT.

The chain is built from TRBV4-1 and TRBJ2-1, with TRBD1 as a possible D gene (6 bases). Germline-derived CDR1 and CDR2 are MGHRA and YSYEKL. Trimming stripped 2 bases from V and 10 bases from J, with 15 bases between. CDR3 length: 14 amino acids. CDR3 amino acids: CASSQYTDRTEQFF. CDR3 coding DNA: TGCGCCAGCAGCCAATATACTGACAGGACCGAGCAGTTCTTC.

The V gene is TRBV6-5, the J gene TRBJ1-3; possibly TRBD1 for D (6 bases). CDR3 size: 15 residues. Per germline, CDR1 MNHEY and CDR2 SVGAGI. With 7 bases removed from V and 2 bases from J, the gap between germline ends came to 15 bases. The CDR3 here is CASTPAGAPGNTIYF. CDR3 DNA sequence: TGTGCCAGCACCCCGGCAGGGGCCCCTGGAAACACCATATATTTT.

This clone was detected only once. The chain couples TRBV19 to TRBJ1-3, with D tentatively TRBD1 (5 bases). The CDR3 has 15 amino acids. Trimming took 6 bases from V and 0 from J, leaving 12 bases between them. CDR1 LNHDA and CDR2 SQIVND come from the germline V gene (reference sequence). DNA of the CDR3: TGTGCCAGTAGGGACGGGACTTTCTCTGGAAACACCATATATTTT. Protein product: CASRDGTFSGNTIYF.

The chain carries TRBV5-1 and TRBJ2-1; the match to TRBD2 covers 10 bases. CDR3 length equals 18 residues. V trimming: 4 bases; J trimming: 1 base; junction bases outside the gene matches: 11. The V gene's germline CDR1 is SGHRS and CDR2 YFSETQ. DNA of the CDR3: TGCGCCAGCAGCCCGCTTAGCGGGGGGTCATCTTCCTACAATGAGCAGTTCTTC. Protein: CASSPLSGGSSSYNEQFF.

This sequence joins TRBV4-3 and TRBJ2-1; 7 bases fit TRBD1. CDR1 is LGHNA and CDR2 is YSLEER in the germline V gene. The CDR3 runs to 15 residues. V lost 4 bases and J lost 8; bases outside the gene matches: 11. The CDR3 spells CASSRVSTGTDEQFF. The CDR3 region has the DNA TGCGCCAGCAGCCGCGTATCGACAGGGACGGATGAGCAGTTCTTC.

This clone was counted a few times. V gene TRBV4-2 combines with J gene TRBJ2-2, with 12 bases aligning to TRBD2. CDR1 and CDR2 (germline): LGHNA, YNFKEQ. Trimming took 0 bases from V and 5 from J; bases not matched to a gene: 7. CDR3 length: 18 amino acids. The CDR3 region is CASSQDPSGGVPTGELFF. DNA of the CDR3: TGTGCCAGCAGCCAAGACCCTAGCGGGGGGGTCCCAACCGGGGAGCTGTTTTTT.

The CDR3 reads CASSQGVVGARRSNYGYTF. Written as DNA, the CDR3 is TGCGCCAGCAGCCAAGGGGTAGTTGGGGCCCGGAGATCTAACTATGGCTACACCTTC. The chain links TRBV4-1 to TRBJ1-2; the D gene is possibly TRBD1 (5 bases). Trimming removed 1 base from V and 0 bases from J, with 21 bases in between. Germline V lookup: CDR1 MGHRA, CDR2 YSYEKL. CDR3 length: 19 amino acids.

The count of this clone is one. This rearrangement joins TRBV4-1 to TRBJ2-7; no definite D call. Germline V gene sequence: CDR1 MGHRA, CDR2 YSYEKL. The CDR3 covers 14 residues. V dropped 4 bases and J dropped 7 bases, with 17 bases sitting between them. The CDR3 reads CASSPGSIKIEQYF. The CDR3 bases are TGCGCCAGCAGCCCCGGGTCGATCAAGATAGAGCAGTACTTC.

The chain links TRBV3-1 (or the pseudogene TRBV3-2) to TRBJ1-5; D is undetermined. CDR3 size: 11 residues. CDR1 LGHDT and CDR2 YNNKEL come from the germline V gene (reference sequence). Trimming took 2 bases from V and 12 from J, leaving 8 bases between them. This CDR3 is CASSQRRDQHF. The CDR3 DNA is TGTGCCAGCAGCCAAAGGAGGGACCAGCATTTT.

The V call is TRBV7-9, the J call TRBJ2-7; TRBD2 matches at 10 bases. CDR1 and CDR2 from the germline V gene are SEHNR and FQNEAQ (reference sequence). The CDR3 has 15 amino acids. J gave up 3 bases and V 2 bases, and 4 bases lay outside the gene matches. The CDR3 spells CASSLSSGGIYEQYF. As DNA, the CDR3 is TGTGCCAGCAGCTTATCTAGCGGGGGTATCTACGAGCAGTACTTC.

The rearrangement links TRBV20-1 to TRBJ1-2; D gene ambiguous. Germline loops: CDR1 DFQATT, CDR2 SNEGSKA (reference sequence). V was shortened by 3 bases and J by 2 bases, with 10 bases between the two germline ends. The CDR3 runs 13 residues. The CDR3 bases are TGCAGTGCTAGTGGAGGGTCCAACTATGGCTACACCTTC. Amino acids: CSASGGSNYGYTF.

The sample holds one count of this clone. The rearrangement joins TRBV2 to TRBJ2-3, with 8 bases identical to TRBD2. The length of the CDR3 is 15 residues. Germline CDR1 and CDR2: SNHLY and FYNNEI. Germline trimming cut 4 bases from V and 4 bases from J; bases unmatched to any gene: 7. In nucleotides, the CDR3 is TGTGCCAGCAGTGCGGGGGGGATGGTGTCAGATACGCAGTATTTT. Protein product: CASSAGGMVSDTQYF.

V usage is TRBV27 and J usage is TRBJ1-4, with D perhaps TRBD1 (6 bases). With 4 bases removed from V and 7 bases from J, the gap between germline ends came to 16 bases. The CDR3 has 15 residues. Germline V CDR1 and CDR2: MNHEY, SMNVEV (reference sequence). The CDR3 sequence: CASSSPTGIPEKLFF. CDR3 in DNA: TGTGCCAGCAGTTCCCCAACAGGGATCCCTGAAAAACTGTTTTTT.

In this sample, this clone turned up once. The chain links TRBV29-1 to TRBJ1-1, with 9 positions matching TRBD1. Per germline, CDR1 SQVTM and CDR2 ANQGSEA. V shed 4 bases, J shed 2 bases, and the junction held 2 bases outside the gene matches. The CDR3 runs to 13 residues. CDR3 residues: CSVVTGGNTEAFF. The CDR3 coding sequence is TGCAGCGTTGTGACAGGGGGAAACACTGAAGCTTTCTTT.

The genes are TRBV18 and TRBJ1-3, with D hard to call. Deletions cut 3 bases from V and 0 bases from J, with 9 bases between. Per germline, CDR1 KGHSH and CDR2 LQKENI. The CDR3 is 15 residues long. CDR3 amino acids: CASSPPESSGNTIYF. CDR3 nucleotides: TGTGCCAGCTCACCCCCAGAAAGCTCTGGAAACACCATATATTTT.

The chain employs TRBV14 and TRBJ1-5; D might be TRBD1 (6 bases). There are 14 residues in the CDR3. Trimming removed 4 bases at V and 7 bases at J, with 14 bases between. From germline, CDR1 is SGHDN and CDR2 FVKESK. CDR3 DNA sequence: TGTGCCAGCAGCCTAGGGGGGGTTTGGCAGCCCCAGCATTTT. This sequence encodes CASSLGGVWQPQHF. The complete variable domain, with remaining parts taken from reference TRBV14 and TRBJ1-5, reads EAGVTQFPSHSVIEKGQTVTLRCDPISGHDNLYWYRRVMGKEIKFLLHFVKESKQDESGMPNNRFLAERTGGTYSTLKVQPAELEDSGVYFCASSLGGVWQPQHFGDGTRLSIL.

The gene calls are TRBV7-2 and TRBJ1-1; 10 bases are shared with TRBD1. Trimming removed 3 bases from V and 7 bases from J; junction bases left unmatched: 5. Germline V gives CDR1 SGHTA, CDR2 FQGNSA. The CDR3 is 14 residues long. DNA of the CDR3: TGTGCCAGCAGCTTTAGGGACAGGGGTGGTGAAGCTTTCTTT. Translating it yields CASSFRDRGGEAFF. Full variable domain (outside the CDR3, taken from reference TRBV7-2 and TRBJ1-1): GAGVSQSPSNKVTEKGKDVELRCDPISGHTALYWYRQSLGQGLEFLIYFQGNSAPDKSGLPSDRFSAERTGGSVSTLTIQRTQQEDSAVYLCASSFRDRGGEAFFGQGTRLTVV.

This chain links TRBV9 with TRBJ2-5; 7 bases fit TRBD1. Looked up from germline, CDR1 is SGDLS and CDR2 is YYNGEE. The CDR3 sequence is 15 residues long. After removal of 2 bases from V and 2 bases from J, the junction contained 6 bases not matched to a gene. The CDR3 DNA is TGTGCCAGCAGCGTTAAACCGGGACAGCAAGAGACCCAGTACTTC. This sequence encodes CASSVKPGQQETQYF.

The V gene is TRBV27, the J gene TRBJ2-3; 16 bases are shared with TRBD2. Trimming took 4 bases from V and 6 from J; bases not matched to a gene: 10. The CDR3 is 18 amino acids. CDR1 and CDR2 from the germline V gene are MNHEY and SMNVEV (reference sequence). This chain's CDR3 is CASSSSGTSGGARDTQYF. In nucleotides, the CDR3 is TGTGCCAGCAGTTCCTCCGGGACTAGCGGGGGGGCAAGGGATACGCAGTATTTT.

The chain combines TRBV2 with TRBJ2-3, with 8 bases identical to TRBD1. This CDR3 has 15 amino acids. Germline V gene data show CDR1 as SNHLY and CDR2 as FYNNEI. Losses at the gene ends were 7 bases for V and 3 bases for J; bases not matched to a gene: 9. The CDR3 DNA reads TGTGCCAGCACCAGACAGGGGACGATGACAGATACGCAGTATTTT. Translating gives CASTRQGTMTDTQYF.

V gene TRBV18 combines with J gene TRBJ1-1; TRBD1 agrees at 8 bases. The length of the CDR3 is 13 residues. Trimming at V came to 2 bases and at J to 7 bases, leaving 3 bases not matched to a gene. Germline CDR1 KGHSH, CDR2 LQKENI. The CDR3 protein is CASSPKQGGEAFF. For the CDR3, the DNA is TGTGCCAGCTCACCAAAACAGGGGGGTGAAGCTTTCTTT. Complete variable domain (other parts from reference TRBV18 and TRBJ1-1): NAGVMQNPRHLVRRRGQEARLRCSPMKGHSHVYWYRQLPEEGLKFMVYLQKENIIDESGMPKERFSAEFPKEGPSILRIQQVVRGDSAAYFCASSPKQGGEAFFGQGTRLTVV.

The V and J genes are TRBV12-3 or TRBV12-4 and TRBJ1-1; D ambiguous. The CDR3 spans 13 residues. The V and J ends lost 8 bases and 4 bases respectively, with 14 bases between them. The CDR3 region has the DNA TGTGCCAGCTCCCCCTTTCGGGGCACTGAAGCTTTCTTT. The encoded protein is CASSPFRGTEAFF.

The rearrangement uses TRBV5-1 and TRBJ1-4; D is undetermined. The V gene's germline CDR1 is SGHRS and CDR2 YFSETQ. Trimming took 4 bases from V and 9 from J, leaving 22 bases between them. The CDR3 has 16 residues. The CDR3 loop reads CASSPGLPGPQKKLFF. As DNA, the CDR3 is TGCGCCAGCAGCCCTGGGCTGCCTGGGCCCCAGAAAAAACTGTTTTTT.

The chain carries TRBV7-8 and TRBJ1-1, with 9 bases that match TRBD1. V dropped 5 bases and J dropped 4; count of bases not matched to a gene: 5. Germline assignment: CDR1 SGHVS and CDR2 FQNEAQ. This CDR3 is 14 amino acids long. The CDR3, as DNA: TGTGCCAGCAGCCTCCGGGACAGGGCCACTGAAGCTTTCTTT. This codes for CASSLRDRATEAFF.